The subject of this entry is one TCR beta chain. Its matching antigen is unknown. This sample was taken from a study of shared clonotypes between healthy human individuals. Study-wide points: The study sampled only blood, and tissue repertoires likely differ.

The CDR3 covers 17 residues. The germline CDR1 and CDR2 sequences are SGHRS and YFSETQ. V shed 0 bases, J shed 1 base, and the junction held 7 bases outside the gene matches. Authors' methods: Junction-only sequences produced by ImmunoSEQ had no quality scores, so filtering differed. Sequencing was performed with immunoSEQ multiplex PCR; in TCRdb, only in-frame clones are kept and a portion is missing. V and J calls and clone size follow that table, whereas D and trimming were derived from the DNA. This table holds hundreds of thousands of clones, around 78% found once. This TCR was sampled from a woman aged 35 to 49 in good health. Some clones in this sample may be carry-over from other donors' samples. The rearrangement links TRBV5-1 to TRBJ2-1, with TRBD2 matching 7 bases. Sequenced: PBMCs. CDR3 DNA sequence: TGCGCCAGCAGCTTGGGATGGGGAGGGTTATCCTACAATGAGCAGTTCTTC. Translation gives CASSLGWGGLSYNEQFF.